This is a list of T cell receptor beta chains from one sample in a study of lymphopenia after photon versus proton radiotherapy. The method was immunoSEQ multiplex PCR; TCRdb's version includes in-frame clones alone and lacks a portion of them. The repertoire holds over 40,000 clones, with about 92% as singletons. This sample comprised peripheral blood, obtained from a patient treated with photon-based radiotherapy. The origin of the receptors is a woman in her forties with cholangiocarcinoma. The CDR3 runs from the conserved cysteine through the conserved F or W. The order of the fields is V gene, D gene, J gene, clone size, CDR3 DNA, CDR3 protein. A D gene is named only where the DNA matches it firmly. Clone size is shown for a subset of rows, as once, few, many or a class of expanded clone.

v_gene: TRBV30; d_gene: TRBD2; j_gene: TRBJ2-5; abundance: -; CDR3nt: TGTGCCTGGAGTGTGGCAGGACTAGCATCCGGAGAGACCCAGTACTTC; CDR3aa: CAWSVAGLASGETQYF
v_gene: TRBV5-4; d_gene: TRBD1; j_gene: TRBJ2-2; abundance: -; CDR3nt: TGTGCCAGCAGCTCCGGGACAGGCACCTGGGAGCTGTTTTTT; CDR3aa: CASSSGTGTWELFF
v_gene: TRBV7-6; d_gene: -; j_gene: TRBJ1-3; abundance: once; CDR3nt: TGTGCCAGCAGTGGGGGGGGGACGCGTCCTCTAACCCCTGGAAACACCATATATTTT; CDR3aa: CASSGGGTRPLTPGNTIYF
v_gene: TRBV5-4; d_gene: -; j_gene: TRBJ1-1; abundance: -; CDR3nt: TGTGCCAGCAGCCCCGGTAGGGAAGCCTGGGGGGGAGAAGCTTTCTTT; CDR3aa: CASSPGREAWGGEAFF
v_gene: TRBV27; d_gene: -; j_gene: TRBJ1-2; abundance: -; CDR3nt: TGTGCCAGCAGTTTCCGGGGGCTGGAGAACTATGGCTACACCTTC; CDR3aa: CASSFRGLENYGYTF
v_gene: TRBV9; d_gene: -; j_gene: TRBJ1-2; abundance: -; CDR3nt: TGTGCCAGCAGCGTAGCTTGGGGCAGGGGAACTGGCTACACCTTC; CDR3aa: CASSVAWGRGTGYTF
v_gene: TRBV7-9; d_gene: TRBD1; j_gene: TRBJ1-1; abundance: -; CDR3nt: TGTGCCAGCAGCTTCTTGCTGCTCCGGGACAGGTTCCCGAACACTGAAGCTTTCTTT; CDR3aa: CASSFLLLRDRFPNTEAFF
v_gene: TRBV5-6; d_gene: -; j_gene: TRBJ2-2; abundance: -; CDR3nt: TGTGCCAGCAGCTTGTTTGGGGGCCTTAACACCGGGGAGCTGTTTTTT; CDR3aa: CASSLFGGLNTGELFF
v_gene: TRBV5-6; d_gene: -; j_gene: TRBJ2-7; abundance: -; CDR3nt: TGTGCCAGCAGCTACGGCTACGAGCAGTACTTC; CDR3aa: CASSYGYEQYF
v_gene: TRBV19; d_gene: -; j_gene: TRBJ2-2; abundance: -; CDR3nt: TGTGCCAGCCGTCCAGGACAGCAGAACACCGGGGAGCTGTTTTTT; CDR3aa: CASRPGQQNTGELFF
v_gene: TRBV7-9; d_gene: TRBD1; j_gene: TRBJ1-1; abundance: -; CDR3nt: TGTGCCAGCAGCTACCCGACAGGGATGAACACTGAAGCTTTCTTT; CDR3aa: CASSYPTGMNTEAFF
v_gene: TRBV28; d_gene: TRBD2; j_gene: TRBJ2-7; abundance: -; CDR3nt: TGTGCCAGCAGTTTACTAACTAGCGGGAGCCACAGGGACGAGCAGTACTTC; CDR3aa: CASSLLTSGSHRDEQYF
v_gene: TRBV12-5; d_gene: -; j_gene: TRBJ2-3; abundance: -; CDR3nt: TGTGCTAGTGGCCAAAGGTCAGATACGCAGTATTTT; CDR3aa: CASGQRSDTQYF
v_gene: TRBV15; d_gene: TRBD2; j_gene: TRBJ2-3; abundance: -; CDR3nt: TGTGCCACCAGCCGAGGAACTAGCGACGCAGATACGCAGTATTTT; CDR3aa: CATSRGTSDADTQYF
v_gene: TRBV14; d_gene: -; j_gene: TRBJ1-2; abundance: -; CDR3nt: TGTGCCAGCAGCCAAGAGGGGCCAGGGAACTATGGCTACACCTTC; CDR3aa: CASSQEGPGNYGYTF
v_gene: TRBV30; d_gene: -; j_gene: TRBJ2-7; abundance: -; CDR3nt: TGTGCCTGGAGTGGGCAATGGGGCTCCTACGAGCAGTACTTC; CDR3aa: CAWSGQWGSYEQYF
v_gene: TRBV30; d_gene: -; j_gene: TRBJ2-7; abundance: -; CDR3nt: TGTGCCTGGAGTGTAGGCAGGGGGGGCAACGAGCAGTACTTC; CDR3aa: CAWSVGRGGNEQYF
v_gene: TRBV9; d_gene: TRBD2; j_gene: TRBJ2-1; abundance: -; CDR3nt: TGTGCCAGCAGCGTACTAGCGGGAGGGCCGAGGAATGAGCAGTTCTTC; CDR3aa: CASSVLAGGPRNEQFF
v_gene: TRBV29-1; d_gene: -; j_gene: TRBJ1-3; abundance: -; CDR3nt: TGCAGCGTTGACCCGGAGAAGGTCTCTGGAAACACCATATATTTT; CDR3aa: CSVDPEKVSGNTIYF
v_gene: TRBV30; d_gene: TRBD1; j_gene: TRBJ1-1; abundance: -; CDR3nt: TGTGCCTGGAGTTCCGGGACAGGGCTTGAAGCTTTCTTT; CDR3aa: CAWSSGTGLEAFF
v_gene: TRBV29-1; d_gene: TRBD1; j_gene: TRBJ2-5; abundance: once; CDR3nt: TGCAGCGCCAATACAGGGGTTGGGGAGACCCAGTACTTC; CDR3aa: CSANTGVGETQYF
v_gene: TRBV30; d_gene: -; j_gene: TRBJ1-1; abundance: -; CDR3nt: TGTGCCTGGAGTGTACGCGGTAACACTGAAGCTTTCTTT; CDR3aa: CAWSVRGNTEAFF
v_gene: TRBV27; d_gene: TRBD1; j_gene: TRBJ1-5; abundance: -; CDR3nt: TGTGCCAGCATGCGACCGGGACAGGGGGCGAAGATCGGCAATCAGCCCCAGCATTTT; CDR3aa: CASMRPGQGAKIGNQPQHF
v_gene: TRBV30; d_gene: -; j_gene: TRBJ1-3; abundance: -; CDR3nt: TGTGCCTGCTCCGAGGGCAGTGCTGGAAACACCATATATTTT; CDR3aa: CACSEGSAGNTIYF
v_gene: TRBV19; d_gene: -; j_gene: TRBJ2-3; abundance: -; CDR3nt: TGTGCCAGTAGTATAATCGCAGATACGCAGTATTTT; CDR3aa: CASSIIADTQYF
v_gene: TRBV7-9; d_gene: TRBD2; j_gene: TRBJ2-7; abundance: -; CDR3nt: TGTGCCAGCAGCCACCCGGGACTAGCGGGTTACGAGCAGTACTTC; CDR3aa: CASSHPGLAGYEQYF
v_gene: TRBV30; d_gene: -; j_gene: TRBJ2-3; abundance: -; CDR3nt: TGTGCCTGGAGTGTATCCTGGGCAGATACGCAGTATTTT; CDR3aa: CAWSVSWADTQYF
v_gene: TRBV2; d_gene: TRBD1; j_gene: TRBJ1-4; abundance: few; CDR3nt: TGTGCCAGCAGGGCCTCTGACAGGGGGCCCGAAAAACTGTTTTTT; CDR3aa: CASRASDRGPEKLFF
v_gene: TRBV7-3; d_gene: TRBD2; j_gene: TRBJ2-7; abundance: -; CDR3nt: TGTGCCAGCAGCGCGGGACTAGCGGGATTCTACGAGCAGTACTTC; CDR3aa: CASSAGLAGFYEQYF
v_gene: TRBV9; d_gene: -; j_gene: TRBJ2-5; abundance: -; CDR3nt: TGTGCCAGCAGCGTAGCCGGACTAGGGGGAGAGACCCAGTACTTC; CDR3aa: CASSVAGLGGETQYF
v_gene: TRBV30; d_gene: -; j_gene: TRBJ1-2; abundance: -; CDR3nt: TGTGCCTGGAGTCTAACAGCCCTCTATGGCTACACCTTC; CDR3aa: CAWSLTALYGYTF
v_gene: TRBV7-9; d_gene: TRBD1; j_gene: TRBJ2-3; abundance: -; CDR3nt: TGTGCCGCACAGGGGGACCTCACAGATACGCAGTATTTT; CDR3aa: CAAQGDLTDTQYF
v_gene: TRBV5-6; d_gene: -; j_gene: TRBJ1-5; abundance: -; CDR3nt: TGTGCCAGCAGCTTACAGGGCGGGAGCAATCAGCCCCAGCATTTT; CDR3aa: CASSLQGGSNQPQHF
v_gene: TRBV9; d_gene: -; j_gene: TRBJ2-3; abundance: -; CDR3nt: TGTGCCAGCAGCCCCTCCACAGATACGCAGTATTTT; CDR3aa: CASSPSTDTQYF
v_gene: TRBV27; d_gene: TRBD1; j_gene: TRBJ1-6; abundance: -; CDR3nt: TGTGCCAGCAGTTTTACAGGGGACGGCAATTCACCCCTCCACTTT; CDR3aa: CASSFTGDGNSPLHF
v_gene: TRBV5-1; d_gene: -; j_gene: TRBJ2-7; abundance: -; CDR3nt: TGCGCCAGCACGGACGGCCCATACGAGCAGTACTTC; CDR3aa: CASTDGPYEQYF
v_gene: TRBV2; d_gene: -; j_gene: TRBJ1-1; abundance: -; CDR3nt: TGTGCCAGCAACCGAAACAGGGTTTGGACTGAAGCTTTCTTT; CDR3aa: CASNRNRVWTEAFF
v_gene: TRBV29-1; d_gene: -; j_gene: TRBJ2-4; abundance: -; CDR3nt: TGCAGCGTTGAACTCGGGTCCGGGAACATTCAGTACTTC; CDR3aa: CSVELGSGNIQYF
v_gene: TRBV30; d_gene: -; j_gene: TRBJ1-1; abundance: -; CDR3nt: TGTGCCTGGAGTGTAGGAGGGGGCACTGAAGCTTTCTTT; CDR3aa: CAWSVGGGTEAFF
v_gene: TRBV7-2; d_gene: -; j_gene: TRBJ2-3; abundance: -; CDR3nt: TGTGCCAGCAGCTTACAGTCAGATACGCAGTATTTT; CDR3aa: CASSLQSDTQYF
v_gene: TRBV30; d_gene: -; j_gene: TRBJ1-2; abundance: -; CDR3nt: TGTGCCTGGAGTGTAGGGTTGGGCTACACCTTC; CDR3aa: CAWSVGLGYTF
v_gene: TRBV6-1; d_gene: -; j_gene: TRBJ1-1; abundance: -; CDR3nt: TGTGCCAGCAGCACGAAGGGAAGCACTGAAGCTTTCTTT; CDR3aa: CASSTKGSTEAFF
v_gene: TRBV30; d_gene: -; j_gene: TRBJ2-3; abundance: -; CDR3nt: TGTGCCTGGAGCCGAGGGATCCCGGCAGATACGCAGTATTTT; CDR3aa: CAWSRGIPADTQYF
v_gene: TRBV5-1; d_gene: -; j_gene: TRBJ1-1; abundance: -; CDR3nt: TGCGCCAGCAGCTTCGATGAGGGTAGGACTGAAGCTTTCTTT; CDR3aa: CASSFDEGRTEAFF
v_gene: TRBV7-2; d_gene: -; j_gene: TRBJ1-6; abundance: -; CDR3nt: TGTGCCAGCAGCTTCGACCGGAGCTCCTATAATTCACCCCTCCACTTT; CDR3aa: CASSFDRSSYNSPLHF
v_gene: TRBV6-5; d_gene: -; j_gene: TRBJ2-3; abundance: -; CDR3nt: TGTGCCAGCAGTTACAGGGTGGGCACAGATACGCAGTATTTT; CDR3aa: CASSYRVGTDTQYF
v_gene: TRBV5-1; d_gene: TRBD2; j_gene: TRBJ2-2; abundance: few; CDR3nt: TGCGCCAGCAGCTTGGCCAAGCGGGGGACGACGAACACCGGGGAGCTGTTTTTT; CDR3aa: CASSLAKRGTTNTGELFF
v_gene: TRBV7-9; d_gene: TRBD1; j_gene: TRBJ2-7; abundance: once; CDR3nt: TGTGCCAGCAGCCCCGACAGGGGCTACGAGCAGTACTTC; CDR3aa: CASSPDRGYEQYF
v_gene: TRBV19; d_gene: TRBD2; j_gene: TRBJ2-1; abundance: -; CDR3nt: TGTGCCAGTATGTCGACTAGCGGGTACGGTGAGCAGTTCTTC; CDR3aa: CASMSTSGYGEQFF
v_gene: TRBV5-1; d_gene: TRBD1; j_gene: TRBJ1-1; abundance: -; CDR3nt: TGCGCCAGCAGCTTGGTCGGGGACAGGGAAGCTTTCTTT; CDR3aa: CASSLVGDREAFF
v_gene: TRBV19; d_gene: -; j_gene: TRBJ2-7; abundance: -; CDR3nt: TGTGCCAGTAGTATGGGGCATCGACAGGCCCACGAGCAGTACTTC; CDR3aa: CASSMGHRQAHEQYF
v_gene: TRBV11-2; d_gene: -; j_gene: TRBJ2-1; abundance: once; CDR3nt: -; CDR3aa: CASSFSLDNEQFF
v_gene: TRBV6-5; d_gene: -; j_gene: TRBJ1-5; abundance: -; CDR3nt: TGTGCCAGCAGTTACTCGATTAGAGGACAGCCCCAGCATTTT; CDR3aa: CASSYSIRGQPQHF
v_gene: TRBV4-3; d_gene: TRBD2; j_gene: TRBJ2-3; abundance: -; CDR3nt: TGCGCCAGCAGCCAAGATAGGAGCGGGAGGGCGACAGATACGCAGTATTTT; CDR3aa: CASSQDRSGRATDTQYF
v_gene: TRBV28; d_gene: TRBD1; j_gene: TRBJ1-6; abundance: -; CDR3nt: TGTGCCAGCAGTGGAACAGGGGGCTTAGGGACCCTCCACTTT; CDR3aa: CASSGTGGLGTLHF
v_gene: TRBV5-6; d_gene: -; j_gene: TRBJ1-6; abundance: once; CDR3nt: TGTGCCAGCAGCTTACTATCACCGGGACAAATGGGTTCACCCCTCCACTTT; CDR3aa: CASSLLSPGQMGSPLHF
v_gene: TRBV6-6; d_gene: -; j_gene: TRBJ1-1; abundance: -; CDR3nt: TGTGCCAGCAGTTACTCGACTCTGGGGACTGAAGCTTTCTTT; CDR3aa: CASSYSTLGTEAFF
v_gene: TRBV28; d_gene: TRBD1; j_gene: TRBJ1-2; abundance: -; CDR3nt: TGTGCCAGCAGTTCCGGGACAGCTTATGGCTACACCTTC; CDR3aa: CASSSGTAYGYTF